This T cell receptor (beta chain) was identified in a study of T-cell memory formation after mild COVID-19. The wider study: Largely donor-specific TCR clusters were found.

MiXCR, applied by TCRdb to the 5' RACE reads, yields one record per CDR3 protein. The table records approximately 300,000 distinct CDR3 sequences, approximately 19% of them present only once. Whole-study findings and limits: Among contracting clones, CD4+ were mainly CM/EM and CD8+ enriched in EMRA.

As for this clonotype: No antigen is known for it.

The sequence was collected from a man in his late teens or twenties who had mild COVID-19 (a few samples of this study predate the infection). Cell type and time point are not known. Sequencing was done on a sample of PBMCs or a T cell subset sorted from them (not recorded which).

This CDR3 reads CASSHRPDGELFF. The CDR3 coding sequence is TGTGCCAGCAGCCATAGACCGGACGGGGAGCTGTTTTTT. The rearrangement uses TRBV14 and TRBJ2-2; D remains ambiguous. Germline values: CDR1 SGHDN, CDR2 FVKESK. The CDR3 is made up of 13 amino acids. Trimming left V 3 bases short and J 7 bases short, with 9 bases between.